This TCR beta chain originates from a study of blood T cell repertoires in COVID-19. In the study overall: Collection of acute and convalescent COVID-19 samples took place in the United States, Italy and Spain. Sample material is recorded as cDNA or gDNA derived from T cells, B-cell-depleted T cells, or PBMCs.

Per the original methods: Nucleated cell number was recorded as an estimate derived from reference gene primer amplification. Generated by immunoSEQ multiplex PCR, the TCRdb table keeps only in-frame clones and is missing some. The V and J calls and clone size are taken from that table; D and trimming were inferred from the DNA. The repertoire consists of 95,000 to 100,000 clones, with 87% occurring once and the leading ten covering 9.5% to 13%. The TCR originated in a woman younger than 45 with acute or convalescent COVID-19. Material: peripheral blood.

The CDR3 loop is CASSLTEYMNTEAFF. The CDR3 DNA sequence: TGTGCCAGCAGCTTGACAGAATACATGAACACTGAAGCTTTCTTT. The rearrangement uses TRBV5-5 and TRBJ1-1; D unresolved. The V end was cut by 1 base, the J end by 0 bases, with 10 bases between. From germline, CDR1 is SGHKS and CDR2 YYEKEE (reference sequence). The CDR3 runs to 15 residues.